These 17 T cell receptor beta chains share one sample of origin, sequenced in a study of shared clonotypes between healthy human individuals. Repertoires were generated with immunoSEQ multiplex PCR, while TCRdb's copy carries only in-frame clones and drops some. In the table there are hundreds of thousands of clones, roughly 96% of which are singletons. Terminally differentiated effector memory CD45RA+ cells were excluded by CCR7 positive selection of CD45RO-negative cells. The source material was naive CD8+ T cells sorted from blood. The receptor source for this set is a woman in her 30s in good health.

Written as DNA, the CDR3 is TGTGCCAGCAGCTCAGTCAGTCCCAAGCGGGGAAACTACGAGCAGTACTTC. Translated, it gives CASSSVSPKRGNYEQYF. The chain joins TRBV11-2 to TRBJ2-7; 7 positions agree with TRBD2. This CDR3 region has 17 residues. Trimming cost V 4 bases and J 3 bases; bases outside gene matches: 15. Per germline, CDR1 SGHAT and CDR2 FQNNGV.

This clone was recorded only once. The CDR3 DNA reads as TGCGCCACGACACCGAGACAGGGAAGGAATGAGCAGTTCTTC. This encodes CATTPRQGRNEQFF. This chain links TRBV23-1 with TRBJ2-1, with TRBD1 matching 7 bases. TRBV23-1 is identified as an open reading frame with a role that is uncertain. The CDR3 has 14 amino acids. With V trimmed by 10 bases and J by 7 bases, 13 bases remained unmatched.

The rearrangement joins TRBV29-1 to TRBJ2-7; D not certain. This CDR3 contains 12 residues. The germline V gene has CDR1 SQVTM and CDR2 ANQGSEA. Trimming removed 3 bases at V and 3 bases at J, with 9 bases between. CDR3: CSVEETGYEQYF. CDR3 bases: TGCAGCGTTGAGGAGACGGGCTACGAGCAGTACTTC.

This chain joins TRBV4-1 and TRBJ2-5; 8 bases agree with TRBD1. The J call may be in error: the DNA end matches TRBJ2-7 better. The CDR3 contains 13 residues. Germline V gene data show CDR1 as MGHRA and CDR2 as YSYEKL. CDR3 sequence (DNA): TGCGCCAGCAGCCAGGACAGGGAAAGCGAGCAGTACTTC. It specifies CASSQDRESEQYF.

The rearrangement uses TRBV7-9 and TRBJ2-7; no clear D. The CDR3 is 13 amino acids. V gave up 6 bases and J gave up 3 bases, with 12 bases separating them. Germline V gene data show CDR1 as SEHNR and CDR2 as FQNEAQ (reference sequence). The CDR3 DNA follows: TGTGCCAGCAGGTGGGGTAGCAACTACGAGCAGTACTTC. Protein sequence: CASRWGSNYEQYF.

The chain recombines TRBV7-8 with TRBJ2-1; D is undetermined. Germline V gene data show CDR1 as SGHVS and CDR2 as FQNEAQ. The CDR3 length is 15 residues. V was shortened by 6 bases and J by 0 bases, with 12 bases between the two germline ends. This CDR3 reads CASRPETFSYNEQFF. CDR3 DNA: TGTGCCAGCAGACCAGAGACTTTCTCCTACAATGAGCAGTTCTTC.

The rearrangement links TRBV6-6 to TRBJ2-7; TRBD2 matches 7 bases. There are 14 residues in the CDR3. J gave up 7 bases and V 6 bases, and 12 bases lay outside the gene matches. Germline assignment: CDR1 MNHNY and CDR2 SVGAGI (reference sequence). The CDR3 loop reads CASSGTTSRWEQYF. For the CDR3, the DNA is TGTGCCAGCAGCGGGACTACCTCCAGGTGGGAGCAGTACTTC.

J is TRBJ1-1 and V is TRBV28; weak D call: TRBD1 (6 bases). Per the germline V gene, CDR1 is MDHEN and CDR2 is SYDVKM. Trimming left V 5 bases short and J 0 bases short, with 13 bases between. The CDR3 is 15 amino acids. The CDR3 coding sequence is TGTGCCAGCAGTGGCTGGACAGAGCTGAACACTGAAGCTTTCTTT. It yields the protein CASSGWTELNTEAFF.

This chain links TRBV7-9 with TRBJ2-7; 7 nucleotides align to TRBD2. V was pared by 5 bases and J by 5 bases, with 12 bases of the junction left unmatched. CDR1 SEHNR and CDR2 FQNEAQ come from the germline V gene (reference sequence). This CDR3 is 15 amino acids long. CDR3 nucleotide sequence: TGTGCCAGCAGCACCCCCGGGACTAAAGACCACGAGCAGTACTTC. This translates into CASSTPGTKDHEQYF. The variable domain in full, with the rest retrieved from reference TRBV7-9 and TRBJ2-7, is DTGVSQNPRHKITKRGQNVTFRCDPISEHNRLYWYRQTLGQGPEFLTYFQNEAQLEKSRLLSDRFSAERPKGSFSTLEIQRTEQGDSAMYLCASSTPGTKDHEQYFGPGTRLTVT.

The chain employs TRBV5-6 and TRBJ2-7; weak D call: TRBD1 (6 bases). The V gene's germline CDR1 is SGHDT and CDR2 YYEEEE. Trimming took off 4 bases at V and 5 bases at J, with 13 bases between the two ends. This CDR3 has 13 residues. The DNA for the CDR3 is TGTGCCAGCAGCCAACAGGGTTCCCACGAGCAGTACTTC. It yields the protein CASSQQGSHEQYF.

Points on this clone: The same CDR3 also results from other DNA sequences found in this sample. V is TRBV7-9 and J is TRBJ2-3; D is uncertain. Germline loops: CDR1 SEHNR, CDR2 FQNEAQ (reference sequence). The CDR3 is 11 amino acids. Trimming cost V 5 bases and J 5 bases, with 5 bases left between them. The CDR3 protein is CASSPLDTQYF. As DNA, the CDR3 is TGTGCCAGCAGCCCTCTAGATACGCAGTATTTT.

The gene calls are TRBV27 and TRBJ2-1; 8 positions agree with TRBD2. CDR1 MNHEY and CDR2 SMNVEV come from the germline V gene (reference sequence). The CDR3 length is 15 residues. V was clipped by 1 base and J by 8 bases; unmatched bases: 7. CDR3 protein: CASSLYGRAVDEQFF. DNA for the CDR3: TGTGCCAGCAGTTTATACGGGAGGGCCGTCGATGAGCAGTTCTTC.

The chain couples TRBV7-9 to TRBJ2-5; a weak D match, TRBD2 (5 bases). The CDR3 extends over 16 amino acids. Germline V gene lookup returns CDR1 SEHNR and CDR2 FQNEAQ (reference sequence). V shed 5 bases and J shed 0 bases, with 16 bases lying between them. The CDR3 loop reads CASSPGGVLYQETQYF. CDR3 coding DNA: TGTGCCAGCAGCCCCGGAGGCGTTCTATACCAAGAGACCCAGTACTTC.

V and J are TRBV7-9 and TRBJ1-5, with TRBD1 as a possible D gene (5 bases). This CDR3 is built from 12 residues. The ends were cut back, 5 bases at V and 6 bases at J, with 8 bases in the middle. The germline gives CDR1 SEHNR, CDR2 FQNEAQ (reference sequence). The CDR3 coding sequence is TGTGCCAGCAGCCAGGGAGGTCAGCCCCAGCATTTT. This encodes CASSQGGQPQHF.

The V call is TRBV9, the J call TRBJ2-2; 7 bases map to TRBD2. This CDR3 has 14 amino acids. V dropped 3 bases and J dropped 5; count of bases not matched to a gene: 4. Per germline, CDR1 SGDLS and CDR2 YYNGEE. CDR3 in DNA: TGTGCCAGCAGCGGGGGAGGGCCGACCGGGGAGCTGTTTTTT. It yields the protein CASSGGGPTGELFF.

CDR3 protein: CASTGYEQYF. DNA for the CDR3: TGTGCCAGCACGGGTTACGAGCAGTACTTC. The V gene is TRBV6-1, the J gene TRBJ2-7; no firm D call. The CDR3 covers 10 residues. Germline CDR1 and CDR2: MNHNS and SASEGT. The germline V and J ends were trimmed by 7 bases and 4 bases, with 5 bases remaining between them.

CDR3 coding DNA: TGTGCCAGCAGTGAAAAATCTTACCCCCCCGTCCACGAGCAGTACTTC. Translating gives CASSEKSYPPVHEQYF. V and J are TRBV6-1 and TRBJ2-7; D is uncertain. The CDR3 runs to 16 residues. Germline values: CDR1 MNHNS, CDR2 SASEGT. Trimming stripped 2 bases from V and 5 bases from J, with 19 bases between.